The T cell receptor (beta chain) described here comes from a study of T cell responses to AZD1222 COVID-19 vaccine. Overall study results and limits: Sampled repertoires all dated from after the peak T cell response. Targeting of unmutated variant regions was reportedly seen in nearly half of spike-specific TCRs.

The CDR3 consists of 14 residues. The V gene's germline CDR1 is MDHEN and CDR2 SYDVKM. After removal of 6 bases from V and 6 bases from J, the junction contained 10 bases not matched to a gene. This clone appeared a single time. The antigen is undetermined. Assay: immunoSEQ multiplex PCR; the TCRdb copy retains only in-frame clones and omits some. This sample has 80,000 to 90,000 clones, with 91% found just once. The origin of this receptor is an adult in good health. V gene TRBV28 combines with J gene TRBJ1-2; 7 bases are shared with TRBD1. Sequencing was performed on peripheral blood, taken on day 0 of MenACWY control vaccination. The CDR3 region has the DNA TGTGCCAGCAGCCCATTGCTAGGGGGCGATGGCTACACCTTC. The encoded protein is CASSPLLGGDGYTF.